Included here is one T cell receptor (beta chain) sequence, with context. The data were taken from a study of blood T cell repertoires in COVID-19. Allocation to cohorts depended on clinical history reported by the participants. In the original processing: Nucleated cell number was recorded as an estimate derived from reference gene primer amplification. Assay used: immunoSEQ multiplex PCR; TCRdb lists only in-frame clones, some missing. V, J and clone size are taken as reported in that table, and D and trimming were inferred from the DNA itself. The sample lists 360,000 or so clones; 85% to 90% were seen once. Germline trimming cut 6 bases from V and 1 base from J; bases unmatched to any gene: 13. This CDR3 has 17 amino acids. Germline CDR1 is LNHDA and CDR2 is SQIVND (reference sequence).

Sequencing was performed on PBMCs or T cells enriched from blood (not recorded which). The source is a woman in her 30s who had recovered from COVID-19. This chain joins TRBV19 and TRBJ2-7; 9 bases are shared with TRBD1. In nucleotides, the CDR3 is TGTGCCAGTAGGCGGACAGGGGAGCGAAAGCCTTCCTACGAGCAGTACTTC. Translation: CASRRTGERKPSYEQYF.